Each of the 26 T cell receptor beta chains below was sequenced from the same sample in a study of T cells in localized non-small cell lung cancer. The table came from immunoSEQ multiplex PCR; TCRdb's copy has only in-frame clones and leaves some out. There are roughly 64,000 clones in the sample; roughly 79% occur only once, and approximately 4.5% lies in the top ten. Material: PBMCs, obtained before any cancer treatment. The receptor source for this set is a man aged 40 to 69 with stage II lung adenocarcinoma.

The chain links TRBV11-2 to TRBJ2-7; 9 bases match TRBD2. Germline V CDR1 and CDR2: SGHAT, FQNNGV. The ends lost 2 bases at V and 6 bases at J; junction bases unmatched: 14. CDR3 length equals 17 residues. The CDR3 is CASSLIVSGSSSPEQYF. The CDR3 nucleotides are TGTGCCAGCAGCTTAATAGTTAGCGGGAGTAGCTCTCCCGAGCAGTACTTC.

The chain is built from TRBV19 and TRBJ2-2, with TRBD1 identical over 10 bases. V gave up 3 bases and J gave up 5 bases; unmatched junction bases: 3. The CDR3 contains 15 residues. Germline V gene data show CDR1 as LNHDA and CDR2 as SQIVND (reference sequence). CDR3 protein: CASSMTGGQTGELFF. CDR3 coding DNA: TGTGCCAGTAGTATGACAGGGGGCCAAACCGGGGAGCTGTTTTTT.

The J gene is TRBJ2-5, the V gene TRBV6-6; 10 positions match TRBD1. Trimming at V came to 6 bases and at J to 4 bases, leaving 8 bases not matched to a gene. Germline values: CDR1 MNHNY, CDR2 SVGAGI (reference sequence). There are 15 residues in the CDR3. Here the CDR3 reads CASSPGTGVSETQYF. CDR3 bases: TGTGCCAGCAGCCCCGGGACAGGGGTTTCAGAGACCCAGTACTTC.

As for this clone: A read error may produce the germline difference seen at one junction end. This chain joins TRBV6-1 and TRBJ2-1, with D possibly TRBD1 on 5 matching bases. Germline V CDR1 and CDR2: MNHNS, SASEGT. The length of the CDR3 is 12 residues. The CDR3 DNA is TGTGCCAGCAGTGAAGTGGGGCCCCTTTTTGTCTTC. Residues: CASSEVGPLFVF.

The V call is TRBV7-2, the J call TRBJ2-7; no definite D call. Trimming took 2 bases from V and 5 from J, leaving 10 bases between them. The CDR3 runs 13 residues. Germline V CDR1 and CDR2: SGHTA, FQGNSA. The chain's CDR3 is CASSLLSINEQYF. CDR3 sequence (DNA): TGTGCCAGCAGCTTACTGTCGATTAACGAGCAGTACTTC.

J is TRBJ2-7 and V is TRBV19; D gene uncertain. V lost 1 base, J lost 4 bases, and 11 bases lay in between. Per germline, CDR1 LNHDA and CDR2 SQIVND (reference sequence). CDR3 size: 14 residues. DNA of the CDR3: TGTGCCAGTAGTATAGCGGCTGGGAAGTACGAGCAGTACTTC. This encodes CASSIAAGKYEQYF. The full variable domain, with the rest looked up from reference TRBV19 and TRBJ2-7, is DGGITQSPKYLFRKEGQNVTLSCEQNLNHDAMYWYRQDPGQGLRLIYYSQIVNDFQKGDIAEGYSVSREKKESFPLTVTSAQKNPTAFYLCASSIAAGKYEQYFGPGTRLTVT.

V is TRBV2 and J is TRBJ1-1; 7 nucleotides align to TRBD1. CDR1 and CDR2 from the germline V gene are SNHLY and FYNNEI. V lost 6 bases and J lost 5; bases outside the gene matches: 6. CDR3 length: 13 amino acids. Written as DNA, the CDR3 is TGTGCCAGCAGGCGGGAGACAGGGACTGAAGCTTTCTTT. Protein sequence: CASRRETGTEAFF. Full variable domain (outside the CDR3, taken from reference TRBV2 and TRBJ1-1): EPEVTQTPSHQVTQMGQEVILRCVPISNHLYFYWYRQILGQKVEFLVSFYNNEISEKSEIFDDQFSVERPDGSNFTLKIRSTKLEDSAMYFCASRRETGTEAFFGQGTRLTVV.

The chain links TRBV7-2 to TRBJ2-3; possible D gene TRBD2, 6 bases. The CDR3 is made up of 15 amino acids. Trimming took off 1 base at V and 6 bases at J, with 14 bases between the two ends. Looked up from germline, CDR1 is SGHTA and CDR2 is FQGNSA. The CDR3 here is CASSLGRLGIDTQYF. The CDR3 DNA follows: TGTGCCAGCAGCTTAGGAAGACTAGGAATTGATACGCAGTATTTT.

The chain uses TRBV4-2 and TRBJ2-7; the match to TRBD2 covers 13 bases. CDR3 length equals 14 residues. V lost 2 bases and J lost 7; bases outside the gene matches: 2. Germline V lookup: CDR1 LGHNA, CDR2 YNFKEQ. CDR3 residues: CASSQQGLAGEQYF. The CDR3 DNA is TGTGCCAGCAGCCAACAGGGACTAGCGGGAGAGCAGTACTTC.

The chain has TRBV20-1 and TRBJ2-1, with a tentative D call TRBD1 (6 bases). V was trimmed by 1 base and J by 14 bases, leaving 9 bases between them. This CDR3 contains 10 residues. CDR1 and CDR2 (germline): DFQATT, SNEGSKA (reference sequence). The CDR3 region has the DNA TGCAGTGCTAGAGGGGACACTGAGTTCTTC. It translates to CSARGDTEFF.

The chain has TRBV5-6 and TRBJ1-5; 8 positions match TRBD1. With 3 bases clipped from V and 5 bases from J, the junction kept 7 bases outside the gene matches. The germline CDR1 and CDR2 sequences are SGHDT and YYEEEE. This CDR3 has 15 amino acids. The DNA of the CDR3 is TGTGCCAGCAGCTCCTTGGACAGGGCTGATCAGCCCCAGCATTTT. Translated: CASSSLDRADQPQHF.

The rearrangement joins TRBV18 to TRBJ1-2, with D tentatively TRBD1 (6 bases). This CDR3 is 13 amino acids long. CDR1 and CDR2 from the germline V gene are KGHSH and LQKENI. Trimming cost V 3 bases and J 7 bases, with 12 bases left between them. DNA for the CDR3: TGTGCCAGCTCACCCGACAGGTCCCCTGGCTACACCTTC. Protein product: CASSPDRSPGYTF.

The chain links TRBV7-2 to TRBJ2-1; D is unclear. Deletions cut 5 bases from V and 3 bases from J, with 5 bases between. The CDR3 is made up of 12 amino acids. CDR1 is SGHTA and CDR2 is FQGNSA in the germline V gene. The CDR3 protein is CASSLIYNEQFF. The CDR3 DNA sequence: TGTGCCAGCAGCCTAATCTACAATGAGCAGTTCTTC.

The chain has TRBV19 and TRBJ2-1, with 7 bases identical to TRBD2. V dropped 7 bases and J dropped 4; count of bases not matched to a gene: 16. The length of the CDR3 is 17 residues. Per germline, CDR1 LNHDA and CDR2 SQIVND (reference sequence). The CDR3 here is CASTTGRTRGPYNEQFF. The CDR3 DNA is TGTGCCAGTACCACCGGGAGGACCCGGGGTCCATACAATGAGCAGTTCTTC.

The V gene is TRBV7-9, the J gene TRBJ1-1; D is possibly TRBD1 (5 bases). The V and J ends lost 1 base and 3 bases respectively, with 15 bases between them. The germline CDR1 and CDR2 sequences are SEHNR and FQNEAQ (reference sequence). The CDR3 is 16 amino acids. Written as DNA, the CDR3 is TGTGCCAGCAGCTTAGGGGGCGGGGGATCCCACACTGAAGCTTTCTTT. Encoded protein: CASSLGGGGSHTEAFF.

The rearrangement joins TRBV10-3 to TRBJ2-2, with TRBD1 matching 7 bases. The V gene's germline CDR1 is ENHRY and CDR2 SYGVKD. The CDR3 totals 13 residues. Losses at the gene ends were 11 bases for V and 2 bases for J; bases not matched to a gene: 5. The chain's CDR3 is CASTGVNTGELFF. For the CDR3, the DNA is TGTGCCTCTACAGGGGTTAACACCGGGGAGCTGTTTTTT.

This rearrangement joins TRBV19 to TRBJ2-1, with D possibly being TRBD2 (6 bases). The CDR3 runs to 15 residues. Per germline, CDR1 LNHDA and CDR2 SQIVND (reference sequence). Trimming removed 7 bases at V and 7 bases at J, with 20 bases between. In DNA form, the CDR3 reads TGTGCCAGTACTCGGGGGTGGGAGAGTAGGAATGAGCAGTTCTTC. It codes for CASTRGWESRNEQFF.

CDR3 residues: CASSPTSGRIYEQYF. CDR3 nucleotides: TGTGCCAGCAGTCCTACTAGCGGGAGGATTTACGAGCAGTACTTC. This chain links TRBV5-4 with TRBJ2-7; 12 bases agree with TRBD2. The CDR3 has 15 residues. In germline, CDR1 is SGHNT, CDR2 YYREEE (reference sequence). Trimming cost V 5 bases and J 4 bases; bases outside gene matches: 7. The full variable domain, with the rest looked up from reference TRBV5-4 and TRBJ2-7, is ETGVTQSPTHLIKTRGQQVTLRCSSQSGHNTVSWYQQALGQGPQFIFQYYREEENGRGNFPPRFSGLQFPNYSSELNVNALELDDSALYLCASSPTSGRIYEQYFGPGTRLTVT.

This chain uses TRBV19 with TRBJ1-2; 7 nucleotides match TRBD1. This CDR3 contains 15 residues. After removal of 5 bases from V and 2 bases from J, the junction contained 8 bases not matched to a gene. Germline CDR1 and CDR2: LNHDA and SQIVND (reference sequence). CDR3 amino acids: CASSPGQEKNYGYTF. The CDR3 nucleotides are TGTGCCAGTAGTCCAGGACAGGAAAAGAACTATGGCTACACCTTC.

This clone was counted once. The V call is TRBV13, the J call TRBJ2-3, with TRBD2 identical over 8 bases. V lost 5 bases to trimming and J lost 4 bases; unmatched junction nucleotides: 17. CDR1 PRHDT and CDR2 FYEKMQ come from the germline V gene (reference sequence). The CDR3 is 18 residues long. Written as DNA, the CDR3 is TGTGCCAGCAGCCCAAAGGGGGTAGCGGGGAGGGACGCAGATACGCAGTATTTT. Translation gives CASSPKGVAGRDADTQYF.

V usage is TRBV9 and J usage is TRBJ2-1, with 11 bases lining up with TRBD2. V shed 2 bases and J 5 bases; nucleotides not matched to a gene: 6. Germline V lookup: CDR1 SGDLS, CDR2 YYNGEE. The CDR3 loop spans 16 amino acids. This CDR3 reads CASSVTSGSIDNEQFF. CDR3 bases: TGTGCCAGCAGCGTCACTAGCGGGAGCATCGACAATGAGCAGTTCTTC.

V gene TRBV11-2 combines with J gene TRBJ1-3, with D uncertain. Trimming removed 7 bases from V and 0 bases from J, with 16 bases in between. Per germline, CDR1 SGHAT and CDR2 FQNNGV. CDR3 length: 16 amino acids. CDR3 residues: CASTSGPPYSGNTIYF. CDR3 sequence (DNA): TGTGCCAGCACCTCAGGACCGCCGTACTCTGGAAACACCATATATTTT. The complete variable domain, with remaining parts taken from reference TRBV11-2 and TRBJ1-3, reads EAGVAQSPRYKIIEKRQSVAFWCNPISGHATLYWYQQILGQGPKLLIQFQNNGVVDDSQLPKDRFSAERLKGVDSTLKIQPAKLEDSAVYLCASTSGPPYSGNTIYFGEGSWLTVV.

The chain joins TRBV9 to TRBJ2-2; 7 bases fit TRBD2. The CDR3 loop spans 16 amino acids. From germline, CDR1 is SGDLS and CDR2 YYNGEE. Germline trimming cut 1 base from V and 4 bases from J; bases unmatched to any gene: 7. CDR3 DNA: TGTGCCAGCAGCGTAAATCCTAGCGGAGGCACCGGGGAGCTGTTTTTT. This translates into CASSVNPSGGTGELFF. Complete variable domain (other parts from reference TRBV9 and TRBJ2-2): DSGVTQTPKHLITATGQRVTLRCSPRSGDLSVYWYQQSLDQGLQFLIQYYNGEERAKGNILERFSAQQFPDLHSELNLSSLELGDSALYFCASSVNPSGGTGELFFGEGSRLTVL.

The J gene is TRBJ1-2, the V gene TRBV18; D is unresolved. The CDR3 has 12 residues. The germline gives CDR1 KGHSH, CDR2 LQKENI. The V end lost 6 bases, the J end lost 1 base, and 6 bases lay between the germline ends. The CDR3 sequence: CASSDNNYGYTF. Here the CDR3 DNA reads TGTGCCAGCTCTGACAATAACTATGGCTACACCTTC.

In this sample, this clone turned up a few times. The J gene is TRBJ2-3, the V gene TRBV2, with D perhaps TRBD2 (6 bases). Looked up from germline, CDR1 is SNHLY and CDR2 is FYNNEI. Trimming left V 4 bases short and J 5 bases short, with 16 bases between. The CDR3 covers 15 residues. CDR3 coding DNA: TGTGCCAGCAGTGTGGCAGGGACTCTCGGAGATACGCAGTATTTT. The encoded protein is CASSVAGTLGDTQYF.

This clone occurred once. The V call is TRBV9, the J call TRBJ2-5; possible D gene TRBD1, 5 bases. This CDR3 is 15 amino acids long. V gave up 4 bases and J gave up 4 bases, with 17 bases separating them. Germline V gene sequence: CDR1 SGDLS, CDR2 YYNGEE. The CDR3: CASSTQPQGIETQYF. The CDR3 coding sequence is TGTGCCAGCAGCACCCAACCTCAGGGAATAGAGACCCAGTACTTC.